This record looks at one T cell receptor beta chain sequence and its context. Its antigen remains unidentified. Survey-level resolution applied to immunoSEQ assay v3.0. Clones were sequenced by immunoSEQ multiplex PCR, and TCRdb holds only the in-frame ones, with some missing. The table shows about 35,000 clones, with roughly 80% occurring only once. The sample originates from a study of long-term antiretroviral therapy in people with HIV. Findings and caveats of the study: It was not possible to obtain data on ART adherence, viral resistance or therapy changes. Within the repertoire, clones expanded before ART were dominant at all time points.

This CDR3 spans 15 amino acids. V was pared by 1 base and J by 2 bases, with 12 bases between. CDR1 and CDR2 from the germline V gene are SGHTA and FQGNSA. The input for sequencing was unsorted PBMCs, taken 2 years after starting antiretroviral therapy. This sequence originates from a woman between 45 and 65 years old with HIV. The genes are TRBV7-2 and TRBJ2-7, with D possibly being TRBD2 (6 bases). The CDR3 coding sequence is TGTGCCAGCAGCTTAGTCGGAGGGGAGACCTACGAGCAGTACTTC. This codes for CASSLVGGETYEQYF.